This paragraph covers one T cell receptor beta chain sequence. This receptor's antigen is unknown. Per-base quality was not reported, and no clone a single base away is much larger than it. CDR1 LNHDA and CDR2 SQIVND are derived from the germline V gene (reference sequence). V is cut by 5 bases and J by 8 bases, and the space between the germline ends is 15 bases. The cysteine opens and the phenylalanine closes a CDR3 of 13 amino acids. Left in the record is the CDR3 DNA by itself, 39 bases read in frame from the first base. Genomic DNA was extracted from sorted cells for sequencing of the TCRbeta CDR3 region. TCRbeta CDR3 regions were sequenced using the immunoSEQ Assay. TCRdb took over this immuneACCESS table, retaining in-frame rearrangements with V and J assigned. Such tables are incomplete; in checked studies, under half of the missing clones stem from an unresolved V gene, and the remainder is unexplained. Within this sample are 45,000 to 65,000 clones, with roughly 90% of them counted one time only. 8.7% of the sample comes from the top ten.

The data belong to a study of OX40 agonist ivuxolimab in advanced cancers. Background for the entire study: The costimulatory receptor OX40 (CD134) was targeted by ivuxolimab, a fully human IgG2 agonistic monoclonal antibody. Intravenous ivuxolimab was administered to patients every 2 weeks at six dose levels: 0.01, 0.1, 0.3, 1.5, 3 and 10 mg/kg. Among the roughly 50 dose-escalation patients, about 20 had hepatocellular carcinoma, approximately 15 melanoma, 9 renal cell carcinoma and 9 head and neck cancer. In the dose-escalation cohort, roughly 82% of patients were male, and the mean age was 60 years with a range of about 20 to 79. Patients were allowed to have had prior anti-PD-1, anti-PD-L1 or anti-CTLA-4 therapy, and roughly 40% of the dose-escalation patients had been treated with checkpoint inhibitors. Partial responses occurred in three dose-escalation patients, of whom one had hepatocellular carcinoma and two had cutaneous melanoma. The point of sequencing TCRbeta in the periphery was to test whether ivuxolimab changed TCR sequence diversity and drove clonal T-cell expansion. The paper describes the monotherapy dose-escalation part (N of about 54 patients) of the phase I trial of ivuxolimab. Beyond this particular receptor, the publication reports: In the 0.1-3.0 mg/kg groups, partial responders had among the lowest normalized peripheral clonal expansion, particularly in CD8+ T cells. After ivuxolimab, expanded clones were on average more numerous among CD8+ T cells than among CD4+ T cells. Clonal expansion of both CD4+ and CD8+ blood T cells was observed from baseline to week 6 at doses 0.1 to 3.0 mg/kg. Which antigens the clonally expanded peripheral T cells were specific for was not determined. Low levels of normalized T-cell clonal expansion were also shown by some nonresponding patients.

The trial excluded patients who had a history of autoimmune disease or were on systemic immunosuppression. Peripheral blood for TCR sequencing was collected from all dose cohorts at baseline, on cycle 4 day 1, and on cycle 7 day 1. The samples were taken from a phase I, first-in-human, multicenter, open-label dose-escalation trial of ivuxolimab. The trial enrolled adults with locally advanced or metastatic head and neck squamous cell, hepatocellular, melanoma or renal cell carcinoma. Before TCR sequencing, CD4+ and CD8+ T cells were separately sorted from peripheral blood. The receptor comes from an adult with an advanced solid tumor such as melanoma, head and neck, liver or kidney cancer. This sample comprised CD4+ or CD8+ T cells sorted from blood, obtained in a trial of the OX40 agonist ivuxolimab. This sequence uses TRBV19 and TRBJ1-1, with the D gene not clear enough to name. The CDR3 in this case is CASSGRGKVEAFF. The nucleotide sequence reads as follows: TGTGCCAGTAGTGGCCGTGGAAAGGTAGAAGCTTTCTTT. With the rest looked up from the reference TRBV19 and TRBJ1-1 genes rather than sequenced, the full variable domain is DGGITQSPKYLFRKEGQNVTLSCEQNLNHDAMYWYRQDPGQGLRLIYYSQIVNDFQKGDIAEGYSVSREKKESFPLTVTSAQKNPTAFYLCASSGRGKVEAFFGQGTRLTVV.